This T cell receptor beta chain was sequenced in a study of response to subunit inactivated influenza vaccine. Study-wide results and limits: Few additional T cells are recruited per seasonal influenza vaccination, authors suggested.

TCRdb redid the calling of the RT-PCR reads with MiXCR, one entry per CDR3 protein. This sample has 860,000 or so distinct CDR3 sequences, with 21% found just once. This clonotype was picked up many times. Its antigen is not identified. The sample in question was PBMCs from blood, obtained 4 to 6 days after vaccination. The TCR originated in a man in his fifties or sixties who received an inactivated influenza vaccine.

In DNA form, the CDR3 reads TGCAGTGCTATTAGGTGGGAGCAAGGCTATGGCTACACCTTC. This translates into CSAIRWEQGYGYTF. The chain combines TRBV20-1 with TRBJ1-2; D call uncertain. The V end was cut by 4 bases, the J end by 4 bases, with 16 bases between. CDR1 is DFQATT, CDR2 SNEGSKA, per germline (reference sequence). This CDR3 region has 14 residues.